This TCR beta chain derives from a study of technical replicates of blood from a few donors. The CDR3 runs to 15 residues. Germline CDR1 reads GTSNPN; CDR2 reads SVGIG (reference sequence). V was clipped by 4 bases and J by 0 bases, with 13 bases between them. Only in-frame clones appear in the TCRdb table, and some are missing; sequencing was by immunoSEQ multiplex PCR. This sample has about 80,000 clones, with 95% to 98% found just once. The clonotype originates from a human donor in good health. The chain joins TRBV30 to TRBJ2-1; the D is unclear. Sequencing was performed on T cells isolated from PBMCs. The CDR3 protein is CAWNWQSSSYNEQFF. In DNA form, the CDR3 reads TGTGCCTGGAATTGGCAGTCCAGCTCCTACAATGAGCAGTTCTTC.